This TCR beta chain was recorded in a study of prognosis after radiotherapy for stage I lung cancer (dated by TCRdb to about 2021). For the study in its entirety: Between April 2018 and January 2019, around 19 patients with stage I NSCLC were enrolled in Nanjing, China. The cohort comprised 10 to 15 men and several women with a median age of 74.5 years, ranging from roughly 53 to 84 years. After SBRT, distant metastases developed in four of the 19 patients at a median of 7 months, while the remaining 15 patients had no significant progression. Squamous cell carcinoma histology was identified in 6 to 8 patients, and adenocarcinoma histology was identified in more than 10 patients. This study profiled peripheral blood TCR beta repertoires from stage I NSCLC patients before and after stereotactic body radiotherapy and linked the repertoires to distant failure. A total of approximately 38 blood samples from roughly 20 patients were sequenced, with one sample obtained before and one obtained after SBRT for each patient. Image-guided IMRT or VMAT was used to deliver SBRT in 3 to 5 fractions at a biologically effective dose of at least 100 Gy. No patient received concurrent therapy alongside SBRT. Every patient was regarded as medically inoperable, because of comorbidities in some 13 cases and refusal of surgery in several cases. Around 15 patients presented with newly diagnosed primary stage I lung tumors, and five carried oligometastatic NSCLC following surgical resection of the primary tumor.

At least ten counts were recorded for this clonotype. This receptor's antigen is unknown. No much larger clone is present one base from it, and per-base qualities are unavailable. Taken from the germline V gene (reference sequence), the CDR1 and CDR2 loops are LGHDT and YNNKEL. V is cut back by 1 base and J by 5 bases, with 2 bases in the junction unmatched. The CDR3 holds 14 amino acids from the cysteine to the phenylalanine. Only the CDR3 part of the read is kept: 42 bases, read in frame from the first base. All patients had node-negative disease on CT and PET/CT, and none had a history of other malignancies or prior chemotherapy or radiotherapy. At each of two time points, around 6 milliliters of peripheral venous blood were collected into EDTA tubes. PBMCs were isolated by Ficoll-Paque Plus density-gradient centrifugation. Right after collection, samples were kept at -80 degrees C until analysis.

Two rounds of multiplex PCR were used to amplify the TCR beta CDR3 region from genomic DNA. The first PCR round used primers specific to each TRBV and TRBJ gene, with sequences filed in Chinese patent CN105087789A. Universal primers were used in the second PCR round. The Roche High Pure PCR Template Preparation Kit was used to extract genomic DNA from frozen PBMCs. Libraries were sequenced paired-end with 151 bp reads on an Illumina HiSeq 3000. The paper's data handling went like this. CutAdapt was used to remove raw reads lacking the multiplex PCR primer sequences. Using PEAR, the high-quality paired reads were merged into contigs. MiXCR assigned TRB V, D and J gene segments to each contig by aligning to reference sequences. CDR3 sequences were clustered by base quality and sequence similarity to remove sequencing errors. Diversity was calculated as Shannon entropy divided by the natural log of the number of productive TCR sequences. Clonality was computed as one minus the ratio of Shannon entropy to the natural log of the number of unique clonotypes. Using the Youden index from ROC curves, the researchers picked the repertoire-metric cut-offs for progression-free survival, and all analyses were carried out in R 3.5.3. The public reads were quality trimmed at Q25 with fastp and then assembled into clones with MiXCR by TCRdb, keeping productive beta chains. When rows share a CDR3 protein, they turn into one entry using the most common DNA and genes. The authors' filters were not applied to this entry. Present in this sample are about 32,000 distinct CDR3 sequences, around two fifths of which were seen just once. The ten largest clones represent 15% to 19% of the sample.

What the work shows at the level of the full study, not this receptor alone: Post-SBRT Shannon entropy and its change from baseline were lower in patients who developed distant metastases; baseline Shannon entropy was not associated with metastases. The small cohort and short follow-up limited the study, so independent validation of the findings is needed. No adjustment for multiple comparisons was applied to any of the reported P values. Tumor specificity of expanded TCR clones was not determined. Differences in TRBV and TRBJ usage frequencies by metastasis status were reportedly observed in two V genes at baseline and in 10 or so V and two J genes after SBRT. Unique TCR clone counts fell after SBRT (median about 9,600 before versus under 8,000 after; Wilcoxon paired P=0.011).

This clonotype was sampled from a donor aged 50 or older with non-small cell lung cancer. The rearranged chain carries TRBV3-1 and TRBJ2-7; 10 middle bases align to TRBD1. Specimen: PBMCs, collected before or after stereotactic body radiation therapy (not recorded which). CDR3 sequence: CASSQAGQGHEQYF. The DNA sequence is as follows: TGTGCCAGCAGCCAAGCGGGACAGGGGCACGAGCAGTACTTC.